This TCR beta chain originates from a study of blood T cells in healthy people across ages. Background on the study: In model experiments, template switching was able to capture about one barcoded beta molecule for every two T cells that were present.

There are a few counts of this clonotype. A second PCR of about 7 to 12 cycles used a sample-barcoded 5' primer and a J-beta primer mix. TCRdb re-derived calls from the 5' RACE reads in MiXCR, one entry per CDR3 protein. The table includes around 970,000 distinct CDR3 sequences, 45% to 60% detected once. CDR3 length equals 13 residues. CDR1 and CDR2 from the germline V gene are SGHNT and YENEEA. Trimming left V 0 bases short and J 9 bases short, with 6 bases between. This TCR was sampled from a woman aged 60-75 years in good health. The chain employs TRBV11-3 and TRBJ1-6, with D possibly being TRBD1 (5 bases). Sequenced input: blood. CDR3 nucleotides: TGTGCCAGCAGCTTAGATACAGGTTCACCCCTCCACTTT. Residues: CASSLDTGSPLHF.